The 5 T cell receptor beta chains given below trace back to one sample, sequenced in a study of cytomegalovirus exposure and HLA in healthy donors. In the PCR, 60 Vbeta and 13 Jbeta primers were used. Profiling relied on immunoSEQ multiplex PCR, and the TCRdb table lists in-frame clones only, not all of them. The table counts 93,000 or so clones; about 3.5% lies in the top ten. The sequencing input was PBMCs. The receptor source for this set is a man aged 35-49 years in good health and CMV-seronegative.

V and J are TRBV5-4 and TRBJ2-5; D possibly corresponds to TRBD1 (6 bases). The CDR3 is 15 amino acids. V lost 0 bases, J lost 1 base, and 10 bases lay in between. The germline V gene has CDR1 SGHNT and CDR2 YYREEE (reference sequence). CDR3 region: CASSLALGAQETQYF. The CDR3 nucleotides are TGTGCCAGCAGCTTGGCCTTGGGGGCCCAAGAGACCCAGTACTTC.

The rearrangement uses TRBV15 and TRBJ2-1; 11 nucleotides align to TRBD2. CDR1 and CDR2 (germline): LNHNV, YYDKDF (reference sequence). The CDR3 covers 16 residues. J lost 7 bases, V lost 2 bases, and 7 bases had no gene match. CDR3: CATSRTSGSMGNEQFF. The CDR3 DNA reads TGTGCCACCAGCAGAACTAGCGGGAGTATGGGGAATGAGCAGTTCTTC.

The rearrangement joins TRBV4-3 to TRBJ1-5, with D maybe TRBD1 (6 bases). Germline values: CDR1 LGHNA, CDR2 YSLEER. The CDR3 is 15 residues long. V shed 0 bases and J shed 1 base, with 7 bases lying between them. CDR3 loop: CASSQEQGSNQPQHF. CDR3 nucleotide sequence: TGCGCCAGCAGCCAAGAGCAGGGGAGCAATCAGCCCCAGCATTTT.

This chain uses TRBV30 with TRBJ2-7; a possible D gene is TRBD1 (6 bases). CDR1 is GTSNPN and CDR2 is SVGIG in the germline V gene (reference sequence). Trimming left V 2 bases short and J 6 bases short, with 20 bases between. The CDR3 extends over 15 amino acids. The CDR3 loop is CAWSPGGHVSGEQYF. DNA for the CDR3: TGTGCCTGGAGTCCTGGGGGACATGTCTCGGGCGAGCAGTACTTC. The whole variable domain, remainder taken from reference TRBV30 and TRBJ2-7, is SQTIHQWPATLVQPVGSPLSLECTVEGTSNPNLYWYRQAAGRGLQLLFYSVGIGQISSEVPQNLSASRPQDRQFILSSKKLLLSDSGFYLCAWSPGGHVSGEQYFGPGTRLTVT.

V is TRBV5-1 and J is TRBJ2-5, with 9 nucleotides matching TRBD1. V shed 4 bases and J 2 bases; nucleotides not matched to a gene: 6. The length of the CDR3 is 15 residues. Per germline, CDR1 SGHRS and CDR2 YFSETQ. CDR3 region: CASSPQTGGQETQYF. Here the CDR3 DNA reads TGCGCCAGCAGCCCGCAGACAGGGGGTCAAGAGACCCAGTACTTC.